This TCR beta chain stems from a study of T cell responses to AZD1222 COVID-19 vaccine. The study's findings and limits: Spike-specific TCR breadth and depth were elevated following two AZD1222 doses. Unmutated regions of variants are reportedly targeted by nearly half of spike-specific TCRs.

In the case of this clone: The antigen remains undetermined.

Germline V CDR1 and CDR2: LGHNA, YSLEER. The CDR3 is 17 residues long. Trimming cost V 0 bases and J 4 bases; bases outside gene matches: 7. Sequencing was performed with immunoSEQ multiplex PCR; in TCRdb, only in-frame clones are kept and a portion is missing. This table holds 80,000 to 130,000 clones, around nine tenths found once. The chain employs TRBV4-3 and TRBJ2-7; TRBD2 agrees at 12 bases. The sequence was obtained from an adult in good health. The material sequenced was peripheral blood, taken on day 0 of AZD1222 vaccination. The CDR3 sequence is CASSQDRGLAGSYEQYF. CDR3 coding DNA: TGCGCCAGCAGCCAAGATCGTGGACTAGCGGGGTCGTACGAGCAGTACTTC.